Below, 19 T cell receptor beta chains from the same sample are listed, as sequenced in a study of tumor and adjacent non-tumor tissue in lung cancer. This sample's RNA came from whole unsorted tissue. More than 3 cm separated this lung sample from the edge of the tumor. A modified ARM-PCR protocol with three rounds of nested PCR amplified TCRbeta. MiXCR, applied by TCRdb to the multiplex PCR reads, yields one record per CDR3 protein. Among 50,000 to 60,000 distinct CDR3 sequences, 60% to 80% were seen once, and the ten largest hold over 20%. The sequencing sample was made of distant non-tumor lung tissue. The receptors come from a woman aged 60-70 years with non-small cell lung cancer.

The chain employs TRBV4-1 and TRBJ1-1; 7 nucleotides align to TRBD1. J gave up 7 bases and V 3 bases, and 8 bases lay outside the gene matches. Germline CDR1 and CDR2: MGHRA and YSYEKL. The CDR3 sequence is 14 residues long. The CDR3 bases are TGCGCCAGCAGCCACAGACAGGGAGCTAATGAAGCTTTCTTT. This encodes CASSHRQGANEAFF.

This clonotype was seen repeatedly, ten times or more. The chain has TRBV6-6 and TRBJ2-6, with D possibly matching TRBD1 (5 bases). CDR1 and CDR2 from the germline V gene are MNHNY and SVGAGI (reference sequence). The CDR3 spans 15 residues. Trimming pared 5 bases from V and 0 bases from J, leaving 8 bases between. CDR3 protein: CASSTTVSGANVLTF. Written as DNA, the CDR3 is TGTGCCAGCAGTACGACAGTCTCTGGGGCCAACGTCCTGACTTTC.

J is TRBJ2-7 and V is TRBV4-2; a weak D match, TRBD1 (6 bases). Germline values: CDR1 LGHNA, CDR2 YNFKEQ. V was clipped by 1 base and J by 5 bases, with 12 bases between them. The CDR3 has 14 residues. Here the CDR3 reads CASSQASGDNEQYF. DNA for the CDR3: TGTGCCAGCAGCCAAGCTAGTGGGGACAACGAGCAGTACTTC.

The chain has TRBV4-3 and TRBJ2-2; a weak D match, TRBD2 (7 bases). Germline assignment: CDR1 LGHNA and CDR2 YSLEER. With 4 bases removed from V and 17 bases from J, the gap between germline ends came to 23 bases. The CDR3 has 14 residues. CDR3 sequence: CASSLGARSGEIFF. CDR3 nucleotides: TGCGCCAGCAGCCTGGGGGCCCGAAGCGGGGAGATATTTTTT.

A remark on this clonotype: The junction departs from germline at one end; a sequencing error may be responsible. The chain carries TRBV7-8 and TRBJ1-1, with D uncertain. CDR3 size: 13 residues. Germline lookup yields CDR1 SGHVS and CDR2 FQNEAQ. This chain's CDR3 is CASSWTENTETFF. The CDR3 DNA is TGTGCCAGCAGCTGGACGGAGAACACTGAAACTTTCTTT.

This clonotype occurred a few times. A read error may be the cause here, since a much bigger clone is one base away. No conserved phenylalanine or tryptophan is present at the end of the CDR3, so a read error is the likely explanation. This chain connects TRBV6-5 to TRBJ2-5; D remains unclear. V was pared by 7 bases and J by 3 bases, with 6 bases between. The CDR3 is 11 residues long. Germline lookup yields CDR1 MNHEY and CDR2 SVGAGI. The CDR3 spells CASTAEETQYL. The CDR3 bases are TGTGCCAGCACCGCTGAAGAGACCCAGTACTTG.

A remark on this clonotype: A much larger clone differs from this one at a single base, so this may be a read error. J is TRBJ1-2 and V is TRBV6-2 or TRBV6-3; D unresolved. Germline values: CDR1 MNHEY, CDR2 SVGEGT. The CDR3 consists of 12 residues. The CDR3 DNA reads TGTGCCAGCATGAGAGGGAACTATGGCTGCACCTTC. The encoded protein is CASMRGNYGCTF.

This chain uses TRBV29-1 with TRBJ2-7, with 8 bases matching TRBD2. The V segment lost 6 bases and the J segment 9 bases; nucleotides outside the gene matches: 10. This CDR3 has 12 residues. The germline V gene has CDR1 SQVTM and CDR2 ANQGSEA. This CDR3 is CSVTGLGNGQYF. As DNA, the CDR3 is TGCAGCGTCACGGGACTAGGAAATGGGCAGTACTTC.

Of note for this clonotype: An end of the junction differs from the germline gene, which may be a read error. The genes are TRBV6-2 or TRBV6-3 and TRBJ2-7; no reliable D call. Germline CDR1 reads MNHEY; CDR2 reads SVGEGT. The CDR3 is made up of 14 amino acids. CDR3 sequence: CASKAAGRLLEQCF. The DNA for the CDR3 is TGTGCCAGCAAGGCCGCAGGCCGTCTCCTTGAGCAGTGCTTC.

About this clonotype itself: This clone may be a read error of a much larger clone one base away. The V gene is TRBV28, the J gene TRBJ2-7; unclear D gene. CDR1 is MDHEN and CDR2 is SYDVKM in the germline V gene. This CDR3 has 13 residues. The CDR3 coding sequence is TGTGCCAGCCTCACTGTTAGTCGCTACGAGCTGTACTTC. Protein product: CASLTVSRYELYF.

This clonotype was seen many times. The genes are TRBV6-2 or TRBV6-3 and TRBJ1-5; 7 bases align to TRBD1. This CDR3 spans 16 amino acids. Losses at the gene ends were 1 base for V and 0 bases for J; bases not matched to a gene: 3. The germline V gene encodes CDR1 MNHEY and CDR2 SVGEGT. CDR3 sequence: CASSYWTGDSNQPQHF. As DNA, the CDR3 is TGTGCCAGCAGTTACTGGACAGGAGATAGCAATCAGCCCCAGCATTTT.

For this clonotype: Its ends do not fully match the called genes, so a read error is possible. V and J are TRBV20-1 and TRBJ2-7, with TRBD2 matching 8 bases. The CDR3 runs 15 residues. Germline V gene sequence: CDR1 DFQATT, CDR2 SNEGSKA (reference sequence). CDR3 DNA: TGCGGTGCTAGTACATCGTTTCGGGGGGGTAGAGAGCAGTATTTC. Translation: CGASTSFRGGREQYF.

This clonotype was detected only once. It may be a read error: a sequence one base away is much more abundant. The chain employs TRBV7-8 and TRBJ2-7; a weak D match, TRBD1 (5 bases). Germline V gene sequence: CDR1 SGHVS, CDR2 FQNEAQ. There are 13 residues in the CDR3. The CDR3 loop reads CTSSLGPVREQYF. In DNA, the CDR3 is TGTACCAGCAGCTTGGGGCCAGTACGAGAGCAGTACTTC.

This clonotype was observed at least ten times. The J gene is TRBJ1-2, the V gene TRBV20-1, with unresolved D. The CDR3 runs to 13 residues. Trimming took 7 bases from V and 5 from J, leaving 17 bases between them. Germline V gene lookup returns CDR1 DFQATT and CDR2 SNEGSKA (reference sequence). The CDR3 is CSGGQDPEYGYTF. For the CDR3, the DNA is TGCAGTGGTGGGCAGGACCCTGAGTATGGCTACACCTTC.

This sequence joins TRBV20-1 and TRBJ2-7, with D possibly being TRBD1 or TRBD2 (7 bases each). The CDR3 is 14 amino acids. Between the trimmed V and J ends, which lost 7 bases and 0 bases, there was a span of 16 bases. Germline V CDR1 and CDR2: DFQATT, SNEGSKA (reference sequence). For the CDR3, the DNA is TGCAGTGTCACCAGGGGGGGCCTCTCCTACGAGCAGTACTTC. It specifies CSVTRGGLSYEQYF.

Remarks on this clonotype: The junction and the germline gene differ at one end; a read error may be behind it. V and J are TRBV4-3 and TRBJ1-6; no firm D call. The CDR3 runs 13 residues. From germline, CDR1 is LGHNA and CDR2 YSLEER. The CDR3 sequence: CASSLQRNSPLHF. The CDR3 region has the DNA TGCGCCAGCAGCCTTCAGAGGAATTCACCCCTTCACTTT.

This clonotype showed up just once. The junction differs from germline at one of its ends, possibly a read error. The rearrangement joins TRBV29-1 to TRBJ1-5; 7 bases line up with TRBD1. Per germline, CDR1 SQVTM and CDR2 ANQGSEA. This CDR3 contains 14 residues. CDR3 amino acids: CSTGDSRSGQPKHF. DNA for the CDR3: TGCAGCACCGGGGACAGTAGGAGCGGACAGCCCAAGCATTTT.

The chain combines TRBV6-1 with TRBJ2-4, with D unresolved. Trimming cost V 7 bases and J 1 base, with 17 bases left between them. CDR1 is MNHNS, CDR2 SASEGT, per germline. The CDR3 totals 16 residues. The CDR3 region is CASNDPGANAKNIQYF. The CDR3 DNA follows: TGTGCCAGCAACGACCCCGGAGCTAATGCCAAAAACATTCAGTACTTC.

A note on this clonotype: A read error is likely, as this CDR3 ends without the conserved phenylalanine or tryptophan. The DNA is omitted, as the CDR3 cannot be located on it reliably, and the CDR3 follows TCRdb's listing. The chain recombines TRBV29-1 with TRBJ2-7. The CDR3 has 11 residues if both end residues are counted. CDR1 SQVTM and CDR2 ANQGSEA come from the germline V gene. CDR3 loop: CSVIRTYEEYS.